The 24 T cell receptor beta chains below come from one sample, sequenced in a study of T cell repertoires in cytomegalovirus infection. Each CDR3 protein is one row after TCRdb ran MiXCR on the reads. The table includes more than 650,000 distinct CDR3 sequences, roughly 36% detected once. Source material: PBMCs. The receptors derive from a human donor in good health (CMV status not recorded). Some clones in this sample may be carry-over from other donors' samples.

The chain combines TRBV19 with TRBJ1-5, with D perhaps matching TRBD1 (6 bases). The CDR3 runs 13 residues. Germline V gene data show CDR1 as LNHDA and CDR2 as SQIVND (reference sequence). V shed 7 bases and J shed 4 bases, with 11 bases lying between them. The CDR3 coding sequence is TGTGCCAGTACGGGACAACTGAATCAGCCCCAGCATTTT. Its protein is CASTGQLNQPQHF.

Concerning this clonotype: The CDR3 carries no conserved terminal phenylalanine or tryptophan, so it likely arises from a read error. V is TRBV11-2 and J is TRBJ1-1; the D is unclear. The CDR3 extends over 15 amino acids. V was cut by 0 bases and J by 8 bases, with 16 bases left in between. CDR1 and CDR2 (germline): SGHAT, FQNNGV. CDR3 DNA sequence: TGTGCCAGCAGCTTAGAAGGTGGAGTCGACCGGGAAGCTTTCGTT. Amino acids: CASSLEGGVDREAFV.

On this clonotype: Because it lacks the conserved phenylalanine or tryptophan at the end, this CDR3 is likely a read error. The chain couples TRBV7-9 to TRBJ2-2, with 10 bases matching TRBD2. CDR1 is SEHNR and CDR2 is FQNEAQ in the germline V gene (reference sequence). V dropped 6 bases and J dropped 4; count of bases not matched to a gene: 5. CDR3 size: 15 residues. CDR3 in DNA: TGTGCCAGCAGTACAAGGACTAGCGGCACCGGGGAGCTGTTTTGT. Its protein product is CASSTRTSGTGELFC.

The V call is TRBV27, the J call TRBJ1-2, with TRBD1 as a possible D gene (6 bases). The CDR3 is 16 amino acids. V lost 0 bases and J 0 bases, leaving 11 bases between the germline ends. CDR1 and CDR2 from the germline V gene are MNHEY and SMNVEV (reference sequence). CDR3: CASSLSRSGANYGYTF. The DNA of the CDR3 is TGTGCCAGCAGTTTATCGAGGTCAGGGGCTAACTATGGCTACACCTTC.

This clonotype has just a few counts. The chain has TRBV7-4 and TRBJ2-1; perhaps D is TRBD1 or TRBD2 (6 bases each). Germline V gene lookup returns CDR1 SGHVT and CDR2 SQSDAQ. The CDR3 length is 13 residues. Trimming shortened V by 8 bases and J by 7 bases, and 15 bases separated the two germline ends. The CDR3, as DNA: TGTGCCAGCGCAGGGGACTTTTCGAATGAGCAGTTCTTC. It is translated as CASAGDFSNEQFF.

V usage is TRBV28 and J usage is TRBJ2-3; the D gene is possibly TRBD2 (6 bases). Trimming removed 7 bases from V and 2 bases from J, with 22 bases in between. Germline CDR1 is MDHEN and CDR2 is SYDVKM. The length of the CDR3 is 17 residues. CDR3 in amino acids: CASIGLFHQEHTDTQYF. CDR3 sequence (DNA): TGTGCCAGCATCGGACTATTCCACCAGGAGCACACAGATACGCAGTATTTT.

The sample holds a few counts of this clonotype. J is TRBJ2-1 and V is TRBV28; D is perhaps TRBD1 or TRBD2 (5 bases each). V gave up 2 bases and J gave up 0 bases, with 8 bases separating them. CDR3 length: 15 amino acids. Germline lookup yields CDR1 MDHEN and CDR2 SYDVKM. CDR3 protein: CASSLEGFSYNEQFF. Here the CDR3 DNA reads TGTGCCAGCAGTTTAGAGGGGTTCTCCTACAATGAGCAGTTCTTC. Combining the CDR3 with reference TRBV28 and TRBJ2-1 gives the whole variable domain DVKVTQSSRYLVKRTGEKVFLECVQDMDHENMFWYRQDPGLGLRLIYFSYDVKMKEKGDIPEGYSVSREKKERFSLILESASTNQTSMYLCASSLEGFSYNEQFFGPGTRLTVL.

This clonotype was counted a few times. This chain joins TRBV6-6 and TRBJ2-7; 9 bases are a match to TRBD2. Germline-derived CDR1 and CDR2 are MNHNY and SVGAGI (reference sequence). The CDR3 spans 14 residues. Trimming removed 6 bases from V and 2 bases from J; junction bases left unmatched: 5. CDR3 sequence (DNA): TGTGCCAGCAGACCCGCGGGGGGGACCTACGAGCAGTACTTC. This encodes CASRPAGGTYEQYF.

CDR3 amino acids: CASSIRRHSFYRIEETQYF. DNA for the CDR3: TGCGCCAGCAGTATTCGTCGGCACTCGTTTTATCGAATTGAAGAGACCCAGTACTTC. The rearrangement links TRBV5-1 to TRBJ2-5; D remains ambiguous. This CDR3 contains 19 residues. The germline V and J ends were trimmed by 5 bases and 3 bases, with 29 bases remaining between them. Germline lookup yields CDR1 SGHRS and CDR2 YFSETQ.

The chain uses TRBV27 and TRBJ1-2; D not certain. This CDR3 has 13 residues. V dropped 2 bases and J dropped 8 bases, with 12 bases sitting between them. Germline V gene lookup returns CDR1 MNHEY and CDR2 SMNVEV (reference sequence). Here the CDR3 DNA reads TGTGCCAGCAGTTTAGAAAGGGATGGAGGCTACACCTTC. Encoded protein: CASSLERDGGYTF.

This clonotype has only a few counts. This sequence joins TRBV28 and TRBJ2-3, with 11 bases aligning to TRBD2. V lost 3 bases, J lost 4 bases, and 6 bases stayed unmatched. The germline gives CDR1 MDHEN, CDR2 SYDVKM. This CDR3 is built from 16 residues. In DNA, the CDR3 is TGTGCCAGCAGTTTCATAGCGGGGGGGCACGCAGATACGCAGTATTTT. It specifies CASSFIAGGHADTQYF. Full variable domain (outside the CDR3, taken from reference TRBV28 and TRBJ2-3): DVKVTQSSRYLVKRTGEKVFLECVQDMDHENMFWYRQDPGLGLRLIYFSYDVKMKEKGDIPEGYSVSREKKERFSLILESASTNQTSMYLCASSFIAGGHADTQYFGPGTRLTVL.

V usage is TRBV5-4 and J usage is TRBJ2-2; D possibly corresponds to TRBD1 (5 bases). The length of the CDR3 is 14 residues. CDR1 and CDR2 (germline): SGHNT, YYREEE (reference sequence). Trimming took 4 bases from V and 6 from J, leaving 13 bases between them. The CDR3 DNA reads TGTGCCAGCAGCATCCGACAGTTTTCCGGGGAGCTGTTTTTT. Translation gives CASSIRQFSGELFF.

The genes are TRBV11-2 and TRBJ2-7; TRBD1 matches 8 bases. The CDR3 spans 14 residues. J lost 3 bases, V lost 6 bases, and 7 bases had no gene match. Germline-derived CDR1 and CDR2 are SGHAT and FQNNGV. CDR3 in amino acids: CASSRTTGDYEQYF. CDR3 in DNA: TGTGCCAGCAGTCGTACGACAGGGGACTACGAGCAGTACTTC.

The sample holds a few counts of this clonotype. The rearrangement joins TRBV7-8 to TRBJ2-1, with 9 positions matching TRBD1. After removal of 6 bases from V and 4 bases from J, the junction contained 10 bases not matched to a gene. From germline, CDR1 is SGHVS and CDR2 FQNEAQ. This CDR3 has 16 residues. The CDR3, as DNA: TGTGCCAGCAGGCGTAGCCCGGGACAGGGTTACAATGAGCAGTTCTTC. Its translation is CASRRSPGQGYNEQFF.

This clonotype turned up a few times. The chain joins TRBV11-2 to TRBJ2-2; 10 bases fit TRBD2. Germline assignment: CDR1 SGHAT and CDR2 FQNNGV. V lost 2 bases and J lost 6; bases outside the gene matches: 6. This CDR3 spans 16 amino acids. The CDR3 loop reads CASSLRLAGVAGELFF. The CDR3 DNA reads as TGTGCCAGCAGCTTACGGCTAGCGGGAGTTGCCGGGGAGCTGTTTTTT.

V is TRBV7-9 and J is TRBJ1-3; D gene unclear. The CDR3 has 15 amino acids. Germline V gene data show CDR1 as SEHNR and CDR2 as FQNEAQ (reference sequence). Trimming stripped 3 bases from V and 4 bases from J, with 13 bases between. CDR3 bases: TGTGCCAGCAGCTTTCCAACAGATGCCGGAAACACCATATATTTT. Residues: CASSFPTDAGNTIYF. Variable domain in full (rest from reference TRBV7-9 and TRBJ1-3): DTGVSQNPRHKITKRGQNVTFRCDPISEHNRLYWYRQTLGQGPEFLTYFQNEAQLEKSRLLSDRFSAERPKGSFSTLEIQRTEQGDSAMYLCASSFPTDAGNTIYFGEGSWLTVV.

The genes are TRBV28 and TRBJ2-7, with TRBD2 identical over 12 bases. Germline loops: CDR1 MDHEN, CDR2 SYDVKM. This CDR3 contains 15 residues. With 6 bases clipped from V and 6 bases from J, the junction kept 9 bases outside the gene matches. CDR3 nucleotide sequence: TGTGCCAGCAGCAGGACTAGCGGGAACTTCGCCGAGCAGTACTTC. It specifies CASSRTSGNFAEQYF.

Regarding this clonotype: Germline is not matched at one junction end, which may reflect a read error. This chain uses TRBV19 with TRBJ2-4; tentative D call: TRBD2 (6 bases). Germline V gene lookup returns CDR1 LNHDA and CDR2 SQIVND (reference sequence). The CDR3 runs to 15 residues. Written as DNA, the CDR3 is TGTGCCAGTAGTCCTACAGAACTAGCCAAAAACAGTCAGTACTTC. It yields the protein CASSPTELAKNSQYF.

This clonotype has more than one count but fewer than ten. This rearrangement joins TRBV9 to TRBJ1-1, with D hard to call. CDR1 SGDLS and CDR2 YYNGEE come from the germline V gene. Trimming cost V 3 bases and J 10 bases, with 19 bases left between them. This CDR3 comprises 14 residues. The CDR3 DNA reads TGTGCCAGCAGCGCTCGGGGTACCTCGGATGGAGCTTTCTTT. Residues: CASSARGTSDGAFF.

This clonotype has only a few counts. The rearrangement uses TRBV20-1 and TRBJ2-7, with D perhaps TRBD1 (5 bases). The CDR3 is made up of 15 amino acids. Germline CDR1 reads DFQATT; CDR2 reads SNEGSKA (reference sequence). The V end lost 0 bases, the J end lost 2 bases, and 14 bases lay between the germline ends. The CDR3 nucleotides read TGCAGTGCTAGAGATATTACAGGCCAAGCCTACGAGCAGTACTTC. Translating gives CSARDITGQAYEQYF.

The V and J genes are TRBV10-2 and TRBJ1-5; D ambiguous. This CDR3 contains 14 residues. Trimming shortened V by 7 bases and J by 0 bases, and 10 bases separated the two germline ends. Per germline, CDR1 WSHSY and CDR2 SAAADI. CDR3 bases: TGCGCCAGCAAGCAAACGAGTAGCAATCAGCCCCAGCATTTT. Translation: CASKQTSSNQPQHF.

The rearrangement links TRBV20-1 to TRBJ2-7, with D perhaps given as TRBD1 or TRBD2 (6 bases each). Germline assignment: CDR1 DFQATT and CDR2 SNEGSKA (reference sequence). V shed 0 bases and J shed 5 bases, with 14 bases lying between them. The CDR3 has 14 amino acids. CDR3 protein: CSARDLWRGDEQYF. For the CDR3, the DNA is TGCAGTGCTAGAGATCTCTGGAGGGGGGACGAGCAGTACTTC.

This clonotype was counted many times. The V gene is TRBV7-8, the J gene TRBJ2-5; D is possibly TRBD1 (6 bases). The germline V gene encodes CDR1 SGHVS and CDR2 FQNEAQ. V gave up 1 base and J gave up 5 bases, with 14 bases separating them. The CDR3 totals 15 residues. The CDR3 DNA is TGTGCCAGCAGCTTAGTACAGGGCGGCGGCGAGACCCAGTACTTC. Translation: CASSLVQGGGETQYF.

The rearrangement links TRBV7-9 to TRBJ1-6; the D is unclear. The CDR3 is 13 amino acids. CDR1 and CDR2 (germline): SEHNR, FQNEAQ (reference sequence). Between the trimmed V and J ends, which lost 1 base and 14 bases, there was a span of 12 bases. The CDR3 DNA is TGTGCCAGCAGCTTAGATGGCTCTAGGACCCTCCACTTT. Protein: CASSLDGSRTLHF.